Below are 21 T cell receptor beta chains sequenced from a single sample in a study of vaccination and CD4 T cells after COVID-19. Regarding treatment: approximately 9-day PBMC culture with coronavirus spike peptide pools or control peptides (ViraFEST assay). With the Oncomine TCR Beta short-read assay, DNA from cultured CD4+ T cells was sequenced. TCRdb reanalysed the PCR reads using MiXCR and keeps one entry per CDR3 protein. The repertoire includes about 3,700 distinct CDR3 sequences, around 20% of them detected once, and over 15% sits in the top ten. Their antigens are not known. The sequencing input was CD4+ T cells from blood, cultured in vitro. The receptor set was obtained from a human donor who had recovered from COVID-19.

In its sample, this clonotype was seen a few times. This rearrangement joins TRBV9 to TRBJ2-3, with 14 nucleotides matching TRBD2. The germline V gene has CDR1 SGDLS and CDR2 YYNGEE. The CDR3 extends over 17 amino acids. Unmatched junction bases numbered 2, after V lost 2 bases and J lost 0 bases. The CDR3 region is CASSVTSGGASTDTQYF. CDR3 nucleotide sequence: TGTGCCAGCAGCGTGACTAGCGGGGGGGCGAGCACAGATACGCAGTATTTT. Variable domain in full (rest from reference TRBV9 and TRBJ2-3): DSGVTQTPKHLITATGQRVTLRCSPRSGDLSVYWYQQSLDQGLQFLIQYYNGEERAKGNILERFSAQQFPDLHSELNLSSLELGDSALYFCASSVTSGGASTDTQYFGPGTRLTVL.

This chain connects TRBV12-3 or TRBV12-4 to TRBJ2-7, with TRBD1 identical over 9 bases. With V trimmed by 5 bases and J by 4 bases, 6 bases remained unmatched. The CDR3 covers 14 residues. The CDR3 region has the DNA TGTGCCAGCAGTATTACAGGGGGCGCATACGAGCAGTACTTC. Translated, it gives CASSITGGAYEQYF.

V gene TRBV12-3 or TRBV12-4 combines with J gene TRBJ2-1; D is uncertain. Between the trimmed V and J ends, which lost 6 bases and 3 bases, there was a span of 9 bases. The CDR3 length is 13 residues. CDR3 DNA: TGTGCCAGCAGCCTGAGGTACTACAATGAGCAGTTCTTC. Translation: CASSLRYYNEQFF.

This sequence joins TRBV12-3 or TRBV12-4 and TRBJ2-3; possibly TRBD1 for D (6 bases). The CDR3 extends over 14 amino acids. Deletions cut 9 bases from V and 1 base from J, with 14 bases between. CDR3 region: CARKQGAGTDTQYF. The CDR3 nucleotides read TGTGCCAGGAAACAGGGAGCCGGCACAGATACGCAGTATTTT.

The rearrangement joins TRBV11-2 to TRBJ2-2; 8 positions agree with TRBD1. V lost 6 bases, J lost 0 bases, and 3 bases stayed unmatched. The CDR3 runs to 15 residues. Germline CDR1 reads SGHAT; CDR2 reads FQNNGV. CDR3 sequence: CASRKTGANTGELFF. In nucleotides, the CDR3 is TGTGCCAGCAGGAAGACAGGGGCGAACACCGGGGAGCTGTTTTTT. Combining the CDR3 with reference TRBV11-2 and TRBJ2-2 gives the whole variable domain EAGVAQSPRYKIIEKRQSVAFWCNPISGHATLYWYQQILGQGPKLLIQFQNNGVVDDSQLPKDRFSAERLKGVDSTLKIQPAKLEDSAVYLCASRKTGANTGELFFGEGSRLTVL.

J is TRBJ2-3 and V is TRBV12-3 or TRBV12-4, with 8 positions matching TRBD1. CDR3 length equals 15 residues. V lost 1 base and J lost 6; bases outside the gene matches: 6. CDR3 DNA sequence: TGTGCCAGCAGTTTAGGCCTGGACAGGGAGGATACGCAGTATTTT. Translation gives CASSLGLDREDTQYF.

This clonotype was seen a handful of times. V is TRBV20-1 and J is TRBJ1-1; possibly TRBD1 for D (5 bases). The germline gives CDR1 DFQATT, CDR2 SNEGSKA (reference sequence). V was cut by 4 bases and J by 4 bases, with 22 bases left in between. The CDR3 is 16 residues long. The chain's CDR3 is CSATRPLSGRGTEAFF. The DNA for the CDR3 is TGCAGTGCTACTCGACCCTTATCGGGGAGGGGCACTGAAGCTTTCTTT.

This clonotype was detected only a few times. The rearrangement joins TRBV20-1 to TRBJ2-5; TRBD1 might be the D (5 bases). Germline CDR1 and CDR2: DFQATT and SNEGSKA (reference sequence). The V gene lost 2 bases and the J gene lost 1 base, with 11 bases spanning the gap. This CDR3 spans 14 amino acids. This CDR3 reads CSARTGASQETQYF. Written as DNA, the CDR3 is TGCAGTGCTAGAACAGGTGCTAGCCAAGAGACCCAGTACTTC.

This clonotype has just a few counts. The rearrangement links TRBV6-4 to TRBJ2-3; 8 bases agree with TRBD2. The CDR3 length is 15 residues. V dropped 4 bases and J dropped 2; count of bases not matched to a gene: 5. Germline V gene sequence: CDR1 MRHNA, CDR2 SNTAGT. The CDR3 is CASSAAGAFTDTQYF. The CDR3 coding sequence is TGTGCCAGCAGTGCAGCGGGGGCCTTCACAGATACGCAGTATTTT.

The CDR3 here is CAWGEVWGNTIYF. In DNA, the CDR3 is TGTGCCTGGGGGGAGGTGTGGGGAAACACCATATATTTT. The chain has TRBV30 and TRBJ1-3; D gene unclear. V lost 5 bases to trimming and J lost 4 bases, with 12 bases between them. This CDR3 has 13 residues. The V gene's germline CDR1 is GTSNPN and CDR2 SVGIG (reference sequence).

This clonotype rates as medium-sized. The J gene is TRBJ1-2, the V gene TRBV6-5; maybe TRBD1 (6 bases). The germline V gene encodes CDR1 MNHEY and CDR2 SVGAGI. The V end was cut by 2 bases, the J end by 5 bases, with 9 bases between. CDR3 size: 13 residues. CDR3 nucleotide sequence: TGTGCCAGCAGTTACCTTGGACAGTATGGCTACACCTTC. Encoded protein: CASSYLGQYGYTF.

This clonotype has only a few counts. The chain has TRBV18 and TRBJ1-3, with 9 bases that match TRBD1. With V trimmed by 3 bases and J by 7 bases, 10 bases remained unmatched. Germline CDR1 KGHSH, CDR2 LQKENI. The CDR3 runs to 16 residues. This CDR3 is CASSPGTGITVNTIYF. DNA for the CDR3: TGTGCCAGCTCACCGGGGACAGGGATTACGGTGAACACCATATATTTT. Combining the CDR3 with reference TRBV18 and TRBJ1-3 gives the whole variable domain NAGVMQNPRHLVRRRGQEARLRCSPMKGHSHVYWYRQLPEEGLKFMVYLQKENIIDESGMPKERFSAEFPKEGPSILRIQQVVRGDSAAYFCASSPGTGITVNTIYFGEGSWLTVV.

This clonotype was recorded a few times. The chain is built from TRBV19 and TRBJ1-2; unclear D gene. This CDR3 contains 15 residues. Germline values: CDR1 LNHDA, CDR2 SQIVND (reference sequence). Trimming removed 4 bases from V and 5 bases from J, with 17 bases in between. The CDR3 bases are TGTGCCAGTAGTAGGCTGGAAAGTGTGGGATATGGCTACACCTTC. It encodes CASSRLESVGYGYTF.

This CDR3 is CASSDSIRGNTIYF. Written as DNA, the CDR3 is TGTGCCAGCAGTGACAGTATAAGGGGAAACACCATATATTTT. This sequence joins TRBV6-1 and TRBJ1-3; D gene ambiguous. The CDR3 sequence is 14 residues long. Trimming took off 3 bases at V and 4 bases at J, with 10 bases between the two ends. Looked up from germline, CDR1 is MNHNS and CDR2 is SASEGT.

A few counts support this clonotype. The chain links TRBV6-1 to TRBJ2-6, with D maybe TRBD2 (6 bases). CDR1 and CDR2 from the germline V gene are MNHNS and SASEGT. V was cut by 11 bases and J by 4 bases, with 15 bases left in between. CDR3 length: 14 amino acids. This chain's CDR3 is CAGSAAGGANVLTF. CDR3 sequence (DNA): TGTGCCGGGTCGGCCGCGGGAGGGGCCAACGTCCTGACTTTC.

The chain recombines TRBV27 with TRBJ1-1; possible D gene TRBD1, 6 bases. The V end was cut by 5 bases, the J end by 5 bases, with 21 bases between. Germline values: CDR1 MNHEY, CDR2 SMNVEV (reference sequence). The CDR3 is made up of 16 amino acids. As DNA, the CDR3 is TGTGCCAGCAGTCCCGGGACAACCCGGGGGAGGACTGAAGCTTTCTTT. Translating gives CASSPGTTRGRTEAFF.

This clonotype was counted a few times. V is TRBV7-9 and J is TRBJ2-5, with TRBD2 matching 12 bases. With 5 bases clipped from V and 5 bases from J, the junction kept 12 bases outside the gene matches. The CDR3 runs to 17 residues. Germline loops: CDR1 SEHNR, CDR2 FQNEAQ (reference sequence). The CDR3 spells CASSRWTSGTERETQYF. Here the CDR3 DNA reads TGTGCCAGCAGCAGATGGACTAGCGGGACCGAGCGGGAGACCCAGTACTTC.

Judged by abundance, this clonotype is medium-sized. This chain joins TRBV2 and TRBJ1-6; D not certain. Looked up from germline, CDR1 is SNHLY and CDR2 is FYNNEI. Trimming removed 6 bases at V and 6 bases at J, with 9 bases between. This CDR3 spans 13 amino acids. The CDR3 protein is CASRGRANSPLHF. The CDR3, as DNA: TGTGCCAGCAGGGGGAGGGCTAATTCACCCCTCCACTTT.

This clonotype was seen only a few times. The chain employs TRBV24-1 and TRBJ2-7; D might be TRBD1 or TRBD2, each matching 5 bases. The CDR3 covers 15 residues. V gave up 0 bases and J gave up 5 bases, with 13 bases separating them. Germline CDR1 reads KGHDR; CDR2 reads SFDVKD. This CDR3 is CATSDLLLGADEQYF. The CDR3 coding sequence is TGTGCCACCAGTGATTTGCTACTAGGGGCAGACGAGCAGTACTTC.

The chain recombines TRBV7-9 with TRBJ1-1; TRBD1 might be the D (5 bases). This CDR3 contains 13 residues. Germline values: CDR1 SEHNR, CDR2 FQNEAQ (reference sequence). The V gene lost 2 bases and the J gene lost 5 bases, with 9 bases spanning the gap. CDR3 loop: CASSLSGGTEAFF. Here the CDR3 DNA reads TGTGCCAGCAGCTTATCTGGGGGGACTGAAGCTTTCTTT.

This clonotype is labeled as medium-sized. The chain has TRBV6-1 and TRBJ2-4; D is tentatively TRBD1 or TRBD2 (6 bases each). Germline lookup yields CDR1 MNHNS and CDR2 SASEGT. V was shortened by 5 bases and J by 1 base, with 15 bases between the two germline ends. The length of the CDR3 is 16 residues. CDR3 coding DNA: TGTGCCAGCAGTCCGGAGGGGGTAAGGGCCAAAAACATTCAGTACTTC. Translation: CASSPEGVRAKNIQYF.